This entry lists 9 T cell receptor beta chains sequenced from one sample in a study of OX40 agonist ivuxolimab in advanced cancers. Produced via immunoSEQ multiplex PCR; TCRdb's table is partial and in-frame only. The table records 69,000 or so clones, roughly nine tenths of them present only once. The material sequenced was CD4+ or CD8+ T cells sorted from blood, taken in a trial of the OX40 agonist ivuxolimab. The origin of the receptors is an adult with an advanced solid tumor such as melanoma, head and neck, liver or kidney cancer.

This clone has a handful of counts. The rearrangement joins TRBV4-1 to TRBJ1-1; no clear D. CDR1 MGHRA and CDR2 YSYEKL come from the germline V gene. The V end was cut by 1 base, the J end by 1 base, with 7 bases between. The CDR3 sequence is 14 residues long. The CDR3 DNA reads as TGCGCCAGCAGCCAAGGGGAGGGGAACACTGAAGCTTTCTTT. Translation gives CASSQGEGNTEAFF.

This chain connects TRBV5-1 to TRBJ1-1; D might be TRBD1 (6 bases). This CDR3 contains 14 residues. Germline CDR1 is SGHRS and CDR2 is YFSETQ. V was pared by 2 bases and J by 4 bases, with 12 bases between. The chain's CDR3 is CASSFTQGSTEAFF. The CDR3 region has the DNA TGCGCCAGCAGCTTTACCCAGGGGAGCACTGAAGCTTTCTTT.

Here the CDR3 reads CASSLGLPEGDTQYF. The CDR3 region has the DNA TGTGCCAGCAGCTTAGGGCTTCCCGAGGGGGATACGCAGTATTTT. V gene TRBV13 combines with J gene TRBJ2-3; possibly TRBD1 or TRBD2 for D (5 bases each). The germline CDR1 and CDR2 sequences are PRHDT and FYEKMQ (reference sequence). This CDR3 comprises 15 residues. The V end lost 0 bases, the J end lost 6 bases, and 13 bases lay between the germline ends.

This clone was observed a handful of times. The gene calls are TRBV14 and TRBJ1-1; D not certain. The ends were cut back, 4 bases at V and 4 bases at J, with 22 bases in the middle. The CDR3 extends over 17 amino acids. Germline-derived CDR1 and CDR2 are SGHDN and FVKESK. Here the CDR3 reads CASSPILERPRGTEAFF. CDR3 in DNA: TGTGCCAGCAGCCCGATTTTAGAGAGGCCGAGAGGCACTGAAGCTTTCTTT.

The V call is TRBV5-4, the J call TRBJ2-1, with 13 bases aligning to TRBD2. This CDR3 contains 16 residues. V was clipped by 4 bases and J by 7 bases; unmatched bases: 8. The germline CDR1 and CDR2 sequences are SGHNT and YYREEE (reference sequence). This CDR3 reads CASSNPGLAGNNEQFF. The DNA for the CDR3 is TGTGCCAGCAGCAATCCGGGACTAGCGGGAAATAATGAGCAGTTCTTC.

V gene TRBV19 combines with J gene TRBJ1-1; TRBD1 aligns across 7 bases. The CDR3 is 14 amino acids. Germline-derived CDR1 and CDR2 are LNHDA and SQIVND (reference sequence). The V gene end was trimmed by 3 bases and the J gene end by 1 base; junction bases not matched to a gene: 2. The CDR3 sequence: CASSIPGGNTEAFF. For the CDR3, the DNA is TGTGCCAGTAGTATCCCAGGGGGGAACACTGAAGCTTTCTTT.

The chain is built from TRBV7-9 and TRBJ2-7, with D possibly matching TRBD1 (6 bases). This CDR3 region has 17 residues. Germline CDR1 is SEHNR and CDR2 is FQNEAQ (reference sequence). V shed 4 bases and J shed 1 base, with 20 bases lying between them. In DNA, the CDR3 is TGTGCCAGCAGCTCCCCGGTAGGACAGAGTATATCCTACGAGCAGTACTTC. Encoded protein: CASSSPVGQSISYEQYF.

DNA for the CDR3: TGTGCCAGTAGTAAACTAGCGGGGGCCTCCATCGGTGAGACCCAGTACTTC. Translating gives CASSKLAGASIGETQYF. This chain connects TRBV19 to TRBJ2-5, with 11 bases identical to TRBD2. The CDR3 has 17 amino acids. Germline lookup yields CDR1 LNHDA and CDR2 SQIVND (reference sequence). The trim removed 4 bases at V and 5 bases at J, leaving 12 bases unmatched.

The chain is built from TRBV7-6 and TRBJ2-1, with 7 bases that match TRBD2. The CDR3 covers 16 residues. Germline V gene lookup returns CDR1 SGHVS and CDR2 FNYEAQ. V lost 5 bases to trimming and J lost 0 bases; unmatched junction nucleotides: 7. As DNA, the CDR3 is TGTGCCAGCAGCCGAGGACTAGAAAGCTCCTACAATGAGCAGTTCTTC. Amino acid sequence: CASSRGLESSYNEQFF. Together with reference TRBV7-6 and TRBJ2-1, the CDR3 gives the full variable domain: GAGVSQSPRYKVTKRGQDVALRCDPISGHVSLYWYRQALGQGPEFLTYFNYEAQQDKSGLPNDRFSAERPEGSISTLTIQRTEQRDSAMYRCASSRGLESSYNEQFFGPGTRLTVL.